These T cell receptor beta chains were read from a single sample in a study of long-term antiretroviral therapy in people with HIV. Method: immunoSEQ multiplex PCR; TCRdb's copy keeps in-frame clones and lacks some. The sample has approximately 23,000 clones, approximately 85% seen once. Sequencing used unsorted PBMCs, obtained 1.5 years after starting antiretroviral therapy. These receptors all stem from a man aged 30 to 45 with HIV. CDR3s include the opening cysteine and the closing phenylalanine or tryptophan. Fields, in order: V gene, D gene, CDR3 protein. A D gene is named only where the DNA matches it firmly.

V: TRBV5-1; D: -; CDR3: CASSLAGTNSPLHF
V: TRBV7-3; D: -; CDR3: CASSLTGGYNEQFF
V: TRBV6-6; D: -; CDR3: CASSWSGANVLTF
V: TRBV28; D: TRBD1; CDR3: CASSFKRTGRDTEAFF
V: TRBV7-9; D: -; CDR3: CASSLAFGGTGELFF
V: TRBV6-6; D: TRBD1; CDR3: CASSYSGGQGYEQYF
V: TRBV28; D: -; CDR3: CASSTGLVLGELFF
V: TRBV6-5; D: TRBD1; CDR3: CASSGTGGRDTEAFF
V: TRBV19; D: TRBD1; CDR3: CATQGAAYEQYF
V: TRBV23-1; D: TRBD1; CDR3: CASSQSPGGIPGYTF
V: TRBV27; D: -; CDR3: CASSPQARNGYTF
V: TRBV5-4; D: -; CDR3: CASSFDTNTEAFF
V: TRBV6-4; D: -; CDR3: CAILRGARQPQHF
V: TRBV7-3; D: -; CDR3: CASSLGNEQFF
V: TRBV7-3; D: -; CDR3: CASSLNRVANTGELFF
V: TRBV5-1; D: TRBD1; CDR3: CASSLGQGTNEQFF
V: TRBV4-2; D: -; CDR3: CASSQGGASIEQYF
V: TRBV19; D: -; CDR3: CASSTIPTAGLFF
V: TRBV30; D: -; CDR3: CAWSEGGTDTQYF
V: TRBV18; D: -; CDR3: CASSRTSGAARDNEQFF
V: TRBV6-4; D: TRBD1; CDR3: CASSLKDGQGENTGELFF
V: TRBV21-1; D: -; CDR3: CASSRQGDGYTF